This is a list of T cell receptor beta chains from one sample in a study of blood T cell repertoires in COVID-19. This table comes from immunoSEQ multiplex PCR, and its TCRdb copy is limited to in-frame clones, with some not included. The top ten clones hold approximately 9.4% of a sample with 150,000 to 200,000 clones, 88% of them seen once. What was sequenced was PBMCs or T cells enriched from blood (not recorded which). These receptor sequences come from a woman under 30 who had recovered from COVID-19. Both conserved end residues are trimmed from each CDR3.

v_call: TRBV10-3
cdr3_length: 13
j_call: TRBJ2-5
cdr3_aa: AISGLAGGLETQY

v_call: TRBV19
cdr3_length: 13
j_call: TRBJ2-7
cdr3_aa: ASSLGDTPVYEQY

v_call: TRBV4-1
cdr3_length: 15
j_call: TRBJ1-6
cdr3_aa: ASSQVSGGSYNSPLH

v_call: TRBV29-1
cdr3_length: 12
j_call: TRBJ2-3
cdr3_aa: SVEGQGETDTQY

v_call: TRBV5-6
cdr3_length: 14
j_call: TRBJ2-2
cdr3_aa: ASSLAARGDTGELF

v_call: TRBV10-2
cdr3_length: 16
j_call: TRBJ2-5
cdr3_aa: ASSESVVGGGLQETQY

v_call: TRBV4-1
cdr3_length: 20
j_call: TRBJ1-6
cdr3_aa: ASSQVYRANWDRQNYNSPLH

v_call: TRBV19
cdr3_length: 14
j_call: TRBJ1-1
cdr3_aa: ASSKVPGQGLTEAF

v_call: TRBV27
cdr3_length: 12
j_call: TRBJ2-3
cdr3_aa: ASSPGLAADTQY

v_call: TRBV15
cdr3_length: 14
j_call: TRBJ1-2
cdr3_aa: ATSRDYPAINYGYT

v_call: TRBV6-1
cdr3_length: 12
j_call: TRBJ1-1
cdr3_aa: ASSEGRDPSVAF

v_call: TRBV5-1
cdr3_length: 12
j_call: TRBJ2-7
cdr3_aa: ASSLGGGNYEQY

v_call: TRBV3-1/TRBV3-2
cdr3_length: 13
j_call: TRBJ2-1
cdr3_aa: ASSLQWAAGNEQF

v_call: TRBV28
cdr3_length: 11
j_call: TRBJ1-5
cdr3_aa: ASSYIQSTAQH

v_call: TRBV6-5
cdr3_length: 13
j_call: TRBJ1-2
cdr3_aa: ASRTDGGSRGGYT

v_call: TRBV27
cdr3_length: 12
j_call: TRBJ1-2
cdr3_aa: ASSLEGGIRGYT

v_call: TRBV7-9
cdr3_length: 15
j_call: TRBJ2-7
cdr3_aa: ASTGEQASGNRYEQY

v_call: TRBV6-5
cdr3_length: 13
j_call: TRBJ1-2
cdr3_aa: ASSPDTGGNYGYT

v_call: TRBV19
cdr3_length: 12
j_call: TRBJ2-3
cdr3_aa: ASSFGGGTDTQY

v_call: TRBV19
cdr3_length: 12
j_call: TRBJ2-1
cdr3_aa: ASSTQGPGGEQF

v_call: TRBV7-2
cdr3_length: 11
j_call: TRBJ2-3
cdr3_aa: ASSLAGSDTQY

v_call: TRBV5-1
cdr3_length: 12
j_call: TRBJ1-2
cdr3_aa: ASSETGGNYGYT

v_call: TRBV7-9
cdr3_length: 13
j_call: TRBJ2-2
cdr3_aa: ASSLGGLNTGELF

v_call: TRBV28
cdr3_length: 12
j_call: TRBJ1-2
cdr3_aa: ASSRTETNYGYT

v_call: TRBV5-4
cdr3_length: 14
j_call: TRBJ2-3
cdr3_aa: ASSLERGGGWDTQY

v_call: TRBV4-1
cdr3_length: 12
j_call: TRBJ1-1
cdr3_aa: ASSQDPRNTEAF

v_call: TRBV27
cdr3_length: 11
j_call: TRBJ2-2
cdr3_aa: ASSRSGTGELF